This TCR beta chain appears in the sequencing data of a study of T cells after yellow fever vaccination. V was shortened by 8 bases and J by 2 bases, with 16 bases between the two germline ends. The CDR3 is 16 amino acids. The germline gives CDR1 MNHNS, CDR2 SASEGT. This clonotype was found many times. In TCRdb, the 5' RACE reads were re-called with MiXCR into one record per CDR3 protein. The sample has approximately 250,000 distinct CDR3 sequences, roughly 6.3% seen once. The TCR was taken from a man aged 25 to 40 who received the YFV17D yellow fever vaccine. The J gene is TRBJ2-6, the V gene TRBV6-1, with D maybe TRBD2 (6 bases). Source: CD4+ T cells sorted from PBMCs, taken on the day of the yellow fever booster vaccination. CDR3 sequence (DNA): TGTGCCAGCGGGGATAGGGAGGTAACTGGGGCCAACGTCCTGACTTTC. It codes for CASGDREVTGANVLTF.